This TCR beta chain was observed in a study of technical replicates of blood from a handful of donors. Here immunoSEQ multiplex PCR was the method, and the copy in TCRdb shows in-frame clones only, minus some. This table holds roughly 85,000 clones, approximately 95% found once. The CDR3 runs to 14 residues. V gave up 6 bases and J gave up 2 bases; unmatched junction bases: 7. Germline values: CDR1 SGHNT, CDR2 YYREEE (reference sequence). This clonotype was obtained from a human donor in good health. Material: T cells isolated from PBMCs. This chain connects TRBV5-4 to TRBJ1-1, with 7 bases aligning to TRBD1. CDR3 region: CASIPRDRNTEAFF. The CDR3, as DNA: TGTGCCAGCATCCCCCGGGACAGAAACACTGAAGCTTTCTTT.